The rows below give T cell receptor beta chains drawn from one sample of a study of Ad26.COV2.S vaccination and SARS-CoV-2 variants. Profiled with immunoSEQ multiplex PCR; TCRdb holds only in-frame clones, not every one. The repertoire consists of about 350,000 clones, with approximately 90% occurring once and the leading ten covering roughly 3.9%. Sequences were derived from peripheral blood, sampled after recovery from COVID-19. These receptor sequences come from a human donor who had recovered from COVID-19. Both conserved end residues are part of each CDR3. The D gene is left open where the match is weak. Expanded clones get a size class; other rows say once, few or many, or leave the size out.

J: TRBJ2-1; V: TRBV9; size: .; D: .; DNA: TGTGCCAGCAGCGTAGCTCCCCCTGGGGGCGGACAGAAGGATGAGCAGTTCTTC; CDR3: CASSVAPPGGGQKDEQFF
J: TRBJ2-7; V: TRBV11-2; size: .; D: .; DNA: TGTGCCAGCAGCCCCCGGTGGAGCCCGAACGACTTATACGAGCAGTACTTC; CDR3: CASSPRWSPNDLYEQYF
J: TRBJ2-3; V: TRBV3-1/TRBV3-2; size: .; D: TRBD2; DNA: TGTGCCAGCAGCCAAAAACTAGCGGGATCCCCGGATACGCAGTATTTT; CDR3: CASSQKLAGSPDTQYF
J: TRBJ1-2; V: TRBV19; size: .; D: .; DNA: TGTGCCAGTAGTATAGGGGGAAATGGCTACACCTTC; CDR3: CASSIGGNGYTF
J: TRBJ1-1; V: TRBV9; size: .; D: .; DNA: TGTGCCAGCAGCGTAGGGGCCGTCACTGAAGCTTTCTTT; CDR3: CASSVGAVTEAFF
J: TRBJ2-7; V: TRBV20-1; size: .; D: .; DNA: TGCAGTGCAGAAACAGGGTACGAGCAGTACTTC; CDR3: CSAETGYEQYF
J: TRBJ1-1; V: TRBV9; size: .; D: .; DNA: TGTGCCAGCAGCGTAGCGCAGGGAGAAGCTTTCTTT; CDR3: CASSVAQGEAFF
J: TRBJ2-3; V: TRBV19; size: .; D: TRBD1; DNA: TGTGCCAGTAGTATAGTTGGACAGGCCACAGATACGCAGTATTTT; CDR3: CASSIVGQATDTQYF
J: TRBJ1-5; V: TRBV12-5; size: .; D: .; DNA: TGTGCTAGTGGTTTAAATACGGGTGCTCAGCCCCAGCATTTT; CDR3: CASGLNTGAQPQHF
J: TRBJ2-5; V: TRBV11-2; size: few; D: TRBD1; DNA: TGTGCCAGCAGCCCAATCCGGGACAGGGGGGAGGGGGAGACCCAGTACTTC; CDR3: CASSPIRDRGEGETQYF
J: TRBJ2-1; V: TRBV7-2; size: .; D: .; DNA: TGTGCCAGCAGCTTATCGTCGAGTAGCTCCTACAATGAGCAGTTCTTC; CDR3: CASSLSSSSSYNEQFF
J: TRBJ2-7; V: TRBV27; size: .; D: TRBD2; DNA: TGTGCCAGCAGAGCTAGCGGGCCCCTCCGCGAGCAGTACTTC; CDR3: CASRASGPLREQYF
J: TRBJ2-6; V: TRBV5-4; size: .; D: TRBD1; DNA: TGTGCCAGCAGCTTAGGGGGCGGAACTGGGGCCAACGTCCTGACTTTC; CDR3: CASSLGGGTGANVLTF
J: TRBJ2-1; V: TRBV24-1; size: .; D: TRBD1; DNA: TGTGCCACCAACCGACAGGGTTCTATGGATGAGCAGTTCTTC; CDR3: CATNRQGSMDEQFF
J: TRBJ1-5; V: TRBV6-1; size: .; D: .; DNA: TGTGCCAGCAGTGGCCAGTCCCAGGGCACAAATCAGCCCCAGCATTTT; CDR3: CASSGQSQGTNQPQHF
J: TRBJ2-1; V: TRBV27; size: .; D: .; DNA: TGTGCCAGCAGTTTACCAGAGGGGTCCACTGTGGGGAATGAGCAGTTCTTC; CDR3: CASSLPEGSTVGNEQFF
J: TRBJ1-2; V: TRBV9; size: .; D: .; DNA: TGTGCCAGCGGGGGGGAGCTAGACGGCTACACCTTC; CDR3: CASGGELDGYTF
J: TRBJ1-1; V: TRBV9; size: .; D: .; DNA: TGTGCCAGCAGTCCAGCGCACACTGAAGCTTTCTTT; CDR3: CASSPAHTEAFF
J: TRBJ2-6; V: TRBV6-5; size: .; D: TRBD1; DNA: TGTGCCAGCCAGGGACAGAACTCTGGGGCCAACGTCCTGACTTTC; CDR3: CASQGQNSGANVLTF
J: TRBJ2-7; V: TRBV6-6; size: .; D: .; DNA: TGTGCCAGCAGCTACGGGGGGCGAAGGGGCGAGCAGTACTTC; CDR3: CASSYGGRRGEQYF
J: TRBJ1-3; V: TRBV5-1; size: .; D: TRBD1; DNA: TGCGCCAGCAGCTTACAGGGGGGAAGCTCTGGAAACACCATATATTTT; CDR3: CASSLQGGSSGNTIYF
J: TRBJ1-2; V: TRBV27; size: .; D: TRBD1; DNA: TGTGCCAGCAGTACAGGGGGCGCAGACTATGGCTACACCTTC; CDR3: CASSTGGADYGYTF
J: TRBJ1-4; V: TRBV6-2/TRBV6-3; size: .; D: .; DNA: TGTGCCAGCAGTTACTCGAGTCTGGAGGGAGGTTTTGAAAAACTGTTTTTT; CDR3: CASSYSSLEGGFEKLFF
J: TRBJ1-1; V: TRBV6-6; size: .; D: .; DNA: TGTGCCAGCAGTTACCCGGCAGGCAGAGATGAAGCTTTCTTT; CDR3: CASSYPAGRDEAFF
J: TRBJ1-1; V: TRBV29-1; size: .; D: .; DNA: TGCAGCGTTCGGGCAGCAAACACTGAAGCTTTCTTT; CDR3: CSVRAANTEAFF
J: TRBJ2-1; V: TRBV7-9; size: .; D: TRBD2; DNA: TGTGCCAGCAGCAAACCCAGCGGCGGCGGGCTAGCGGGTCAGAGGTCCTACAATGAGCAGTTCTTC; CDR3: CASSKPSGGGLAGQRSYNEQFF
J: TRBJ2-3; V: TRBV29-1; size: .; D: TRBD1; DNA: TGCAGCGTTGATTTCGACAGGGGCACAGATACGCAGTATTTT; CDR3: CSVDFDRGTDTQYF
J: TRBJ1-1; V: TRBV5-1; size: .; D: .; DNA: TGCGCCAGCAGCCCGCGGGAGGTTTTGAACACTGAAGCTTTCTTT; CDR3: CASSPREVLNTEAFF
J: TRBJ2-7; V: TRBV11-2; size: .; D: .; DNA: TGTGCCAGCAGCTTAGGTTGGGCCAGCTCCTACGAGCAGTACTTC; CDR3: CASSLGWASSYEQYF
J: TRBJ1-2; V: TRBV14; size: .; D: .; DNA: TGTGCCAGCAGCCAAGCCCCCTTAGGGGGTGGCTACACCTTC; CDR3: CASSQAPLGGGYTF
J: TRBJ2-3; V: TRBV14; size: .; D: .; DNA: TGTGCCAGCAGCCGAAGCCAGGGTATCACAGATACGCAGTATTTT; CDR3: CASSRSQGITDTQYF
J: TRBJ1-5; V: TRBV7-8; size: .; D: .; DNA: TGTGCCAGCAGCTTAGAAGGGTTCTATCAGCCCCAGCATTTT; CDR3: CASSLEGFYQPQHF
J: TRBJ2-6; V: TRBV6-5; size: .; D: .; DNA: TGTGCCAGCGGAGGTGGCTCTGGGGCCAACGTCCTGACTTTC; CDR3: CASGGGSGANVLTF
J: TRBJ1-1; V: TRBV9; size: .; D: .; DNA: TGTGCCAGCAGCGGAGAGATCCCTGAAGCTTTCTTT; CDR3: CASSGEIPEAFF
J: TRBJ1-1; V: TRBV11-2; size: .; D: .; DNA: TGTGCCAGCAGCTTGATGTTGAACACTGAAGCTTTCTTT; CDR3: CASSLMLNTEAFF
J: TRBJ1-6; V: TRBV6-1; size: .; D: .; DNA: TGTGCCAGCAGTGAAAGCAGTGGACGGGGAGCCCTCCACTTT; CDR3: CASSESSGRGALHF
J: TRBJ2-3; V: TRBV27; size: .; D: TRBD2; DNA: TGTGCCACCCCGAGACTAGCGGGGGATACGCAGTATTTT; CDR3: CATPRLAGDTQYF
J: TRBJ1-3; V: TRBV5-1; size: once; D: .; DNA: TGCGCCAGCAGCTTGGGGGCACAATTGCGCTCTGGAAACACCATATATTTT; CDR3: CASSLGAQLRSGNTIYF
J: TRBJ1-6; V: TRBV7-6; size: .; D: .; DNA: TGTGCCAGCAGCTTATCAGGGATAGATTCACCCCTCCACTTT; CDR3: CASSLSGIDSPLHF
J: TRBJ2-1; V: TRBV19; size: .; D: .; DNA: TGTGCCAGTAGTATATACGGGAATGAGCAGTTCTTC; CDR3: CASSIYGNEQFF
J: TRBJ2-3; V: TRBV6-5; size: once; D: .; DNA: TGTGCCAGCAGGACTTTCACAGATACGCAGTATTTT; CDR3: CASRTFTDTQYF
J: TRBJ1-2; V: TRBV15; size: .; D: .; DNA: TGTGCCACCACCCGACAAGGATATGGCTACACCTTC; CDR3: CATTRQGYGYTF
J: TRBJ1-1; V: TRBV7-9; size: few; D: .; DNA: TGTGCCAGCAGCTTGGGGGGCGGAGGCACTGAAGCTTTCTTT; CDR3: CASSLGGGGTEAFF
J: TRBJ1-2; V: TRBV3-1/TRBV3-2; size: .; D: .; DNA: TGTGCCAGCAGCCAAGATTTGCGAGGGAATGGCTACACCTTC; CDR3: CASSQDLRGNGYTF
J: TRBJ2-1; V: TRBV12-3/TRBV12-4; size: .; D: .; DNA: TGTGCCAGCAGTGCGAAAGGGTACAATGAGCAGTTCTTC; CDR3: CASSAKGYNEQFF
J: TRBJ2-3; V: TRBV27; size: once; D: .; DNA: TGTGCCAGCAGTTTTGGGGGGGGCAGCGATACGCAGTATTTT; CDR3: CASSFGGGSDTQYF
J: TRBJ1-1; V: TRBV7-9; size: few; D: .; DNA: TGTGCCAGCAGCTCAACGACAGAGGGGAACACTGAAGCTTTCTTT; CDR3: CASSSTTEGNTEAFF
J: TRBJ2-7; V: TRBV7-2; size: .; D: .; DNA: TGTGCCAGCAGCTTAGAAGGGCTGGAGCAGTACTTC; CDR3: CASSLEGLEQYF
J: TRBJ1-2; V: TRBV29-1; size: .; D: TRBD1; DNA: TGCAGCGTGCTAGGGACAGCTTCTTCTAGGGGCTACACCTTC; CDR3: CSVLGTASSRGYTF
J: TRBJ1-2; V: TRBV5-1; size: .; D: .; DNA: TGCGCCAGCAGCTTGGCCCGGACAGCAGCTAACTATGGCTACACCTTC; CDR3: CASSLARTAANYGYTF